Listed below are T cell receptor beta chains from one sample, sequenced in a study of shared clonotypes between healthy human individuals. Sequencing was performed with immunoSEQ multiplex PCR; in TCRdb, only in-frame clones are kept and a portion is missing. The sample carries approximately 1,500,000 clones, 98% recorded once. The sample consisted of naive CD4+ T cells sorted from blood. Receptors were obtained from a man younger than 40 in good health. Each CDR3 is given with its conserved first and last residue. The D gene is left open where the match is weak. Where a row states a size, it is once, few, many or the class of an expanded clone; other rows omit it.

j_call	clone_size	d_call	v_call	cdr3_aa	cdr3_nt
TRBJ2-2	.	.	TRBV7-3	CASSPARSPTGELFF	TGTGCCAGCAGCCCAGCTAGGAGCCCCACCGGGGAGCTGTTTTTT
TRBJ1-2	.	.	TRBV6-5	CASSYGAGYGYTF	TGTGCCAGCAGTTACGGGGCAGGGTATGGCTACACCTTC
TRBJ2-6	.	TRBD1	TRBV4-3	CASSQRTGTMSGANVLTF	TGCGCCAGCAGCCAACGGACAGGGACGATGTCTGGGGCCAACGTCCTGACTTTC
TRBJ2-3	.	.	TRBV2	CASMERADTQYF	TGTGCCAGCATGGAAAGAGCAGATACGCAGTATTTT
TRBJ2-7	.	.	TRBV29-1	CSVGLRPSYEQYF	TGCAGCGTTGGTCTGAGGCCCTCCTACGAGCAGTACTTC
TRBJ2-7	once	TRBD1	TRBV9	CASSVAGTGAFYEQYF	TGTGCCAGCAGCGTAGCCGGGACAGGGGCCTTCTACGAGCAGTACTTC
TRBJ1-3	.	.	TRBV6-5	CASSLLFGNTIYF	TGTGCCAGCAGTCTTCTTTTTGGAAACACCATATATTTT
TRBJ2-1	.	.	TRBV6-5	CASSYRGRSYNEQFF	TGTGCCAGCAGTTACAGGGGACGCTCCTACAATGAGCAGTTCTTC
TRBJ2-7	.	.	TRBV6-5	CASSYSRNEQYF	TGTGCCAGCAGTTACTCGAGAAACGAGCAGTACTTC
TRBJ1-4	.	.	TRBV6-5	CASSYVVTNEKLFF	TGTGCCAGCAGTTACGTTGTGACTAATGAAAAACTGTTTTTT
TRBJ2-6	.	TRBD1	TRBV2	CAKQGFSSGANVLTF	TGTGCCAAACAGGGGTTTAGCTCTGGGGCCAACGTCCTGACTTTC
TRBJ2-6	.	.	TRBV29-1	CSVDDGANVLTF	TGCAGCGTTGACGACGGGGCCAACGTCCTGACTTTC
TRBJ2-3	once	TRBD1	TRBV10-3	CAISGQGRTDTQYF	TGTGCCATCAGTGGACAGGGACGCACAGATACGCAGTATTTT
TRBJ1-2	.	.	TRBV6-1	CASSIFGAQPDGYTF	TGTGCCAGCAGTATTTTCGGGGCGCAGCCAGATGGCTACACCTTC
TRBJ1-1	.	.	TRBV7-3	CASSLEGQGEAFF	TGTGCCAGCAGCCTGGAAGGACAAGGTGAAGCTTTCTTT
TRBJ2-1	.	TRBD2	TRBV11-3	CASSSGLAENNEQFF	TGTGCCAGCAGCTCAGGACTAGCGGAAAACAATGAGCAGTTCTTC
TRBJ2-4	.	TRBD2	TRBV11-2	CASRTSGNIQYF	TGTGCCAGCAGAACTAGCGGGAACATTCAGTACTTC
TRBJ1-4	.	.	TRBV7-7	CASSSGGGSYATNEKLFF	TGTGCTAGCAGCTCGGGTGGAGGATCCTACGCAACTAATGAAAAACTGTTTTTT
TRBJ2-1	.	.	TRBV5-1	CASSLGAYGSYNEQFF	TGCGCCAGCAGCTTGGGGGCGTACGGCTCCTACAATGAGCAGTTCTTC
TRBJ1-4	.	.	TRBV28	CASAEPGGILEKLFF	TGTGCCAGCGCCGAGCCCGGCGGGATCCTAGAAAAACTGTTTTTT
TRBJ2-5	once	.	TRBV2	CAGGGGQTQYF	TGTGCCGGAGGTGGAGGGCAGACCCAGTACTTC
TRBJ2-2	once	TRBD1	TRBV5-4	CASSLGGRNTGELFF	TGTGCCAGCAGCCTAGGGGGCCGGAACACCGGGGAGCTGTTTTTT
TRBJ2-1	.	TRBD2	TRBV10-1	CASSVEPLAGDSYNEQFF	TGCGCCAGCAGTGTCGAACCTCTAGCGGGAGACTCCTACAATGAGCAGTTCTTC
TRBJ2-7	.	TRBD2	TRBV18	CASSRTSGDLAEQYF	TGTGCCAGCTCACGGACTAGCGGGGACCTCGCCGAGCAGTACTTC
TRBJ1-1	.	.	TRBV2	CASTSGMPPAFF	TGTGCCAGCACGTCGGGGATGCCGCCCGCTTTCTTT
TRBJ2-1	.	TRBD2	TRBV7-6	CASTRRAGGPNEQFF	TGTGCCAGCACCCGGAGGGCGGGAGGGCCAAATGAGCAGTTCTTC
TRBJ2-7	.	.	TRBV18	CASSPEFGYEQYF	TGTGCCAGCTCACCTGAGTTTGGCTACGAGCAGTACTTC
TRBJ2-2	.	.	TRBV6-5	CASSYSRFGVPGELFF	TGTGCCAGCAGTTACTCGAGGTTCGGCGTTCCCGGGGAGCTGTTTTTT
TRBJ2-1	.	TRBD2	TRBV5-1	CASSWGGGSTSGSSSYNEQFF	TGCGCCAGCAGCTGGGGGGGAGGATCGACTAGCGGGAGTAGTTCCTACAATGAGCAGTTCTTC
TRBJ2-5	.	.	TRBV7-3	CASSPGPARKETQYF	TGTGCCAGCAGCCCGGGCCCGGCCCGGAAAGAGACCCAGTACTTC
TRBJ2-1	.	.	TRBV1	CTSSPSGTSGSSYNEQFF	TGCACCAGCAGCCCCTCGGGGACTAGCGGGAGCTCCTACAATGAGCAGTTCTTC
TRBJ2-6	.	.	TRBV7-3	CASSLYGNSGANVLTF	TGTGCCAGCAGCTTATACGGGAACTCTGGGGCCAACGTCCTGACTTTC
TRBJ1-4	.	TRBD1	TRBV9	CASSATGNNEKLFF	TGTGCCAGCAGCGCGACAGGGAATAATGAAAAACTGTTTTTT